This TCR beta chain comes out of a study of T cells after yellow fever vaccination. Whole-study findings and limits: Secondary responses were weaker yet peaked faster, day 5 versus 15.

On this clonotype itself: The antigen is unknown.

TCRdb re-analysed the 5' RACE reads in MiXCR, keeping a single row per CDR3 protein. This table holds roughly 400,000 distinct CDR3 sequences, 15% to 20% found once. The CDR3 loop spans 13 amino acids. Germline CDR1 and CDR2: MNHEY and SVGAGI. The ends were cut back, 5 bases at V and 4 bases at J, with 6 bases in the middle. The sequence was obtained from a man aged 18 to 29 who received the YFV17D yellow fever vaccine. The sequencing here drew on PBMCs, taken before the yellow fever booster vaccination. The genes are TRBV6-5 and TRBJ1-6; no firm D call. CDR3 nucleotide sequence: TGTGCCAGCAGTACTGCTTATAATTCACCCCTCCACTTT. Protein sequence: CASSTAYNSPLHF.